Each of the 20 T cell receptor beta chains below was sequenced from the same sample in a study of cytomegalovirus exposure and HLA in healthy donors. Sequencing used immunoSEQ multiplex PCR; TCRdb keeps in-frame clones, though not all of them. The profile shows about 120,000 clones, more than 75% of them singletons. The specimen sequenced was PBMCs. These receptors originate from a young woman in good health and CMV-seronegative.

The chain has TRBV9 and TRBJ2-2; D ambiguous. The CDR3 is made up of 12 amino acids. Germline assignment: CDR1 SGDLS and CDR2 YYNGEE. The ends were cut back, 0 bases at V and 6 bases at J, with 3 bases in the middle. CDR3 coding DNA: TGTGCCAGCAGCGTAGCTCCCGGGGAGCTGTTTTTT. Amino acid sequence: CASSVAPGELFF. The full variable domain, completed using reference TRBV9 and TRBJ2-2, is DSGVTQTPKHLITATGQRVTLRCSPRSGDLSVYWYQQSLDQGLQFLIQYYNGEERAKGNILERFSAQQFPDLHSELNLSSLELGDSALYFCASSVAPGELFFGEGSRLTVL.

This rearrangement joins TRBV10-3 to TRBJ2-6; tentatively, D is TRBD2 (5 bases). The V end was cut by 4 bases, the J end by 0 bases, with 7 bases between. This CDR3 comprises 15 residues. Germline CDR1 ENHRY, CDR2 SYGVKD. The CDR3 DNA sequence: TGTGCCATCAGTGTGGGAGACTCTGGGGCCAACGTCCTGACTTTC. This gives the protein CAISVGDSGANVLTF.

The chain has TRBV30 and TRBJ1-2; tentatively, D is TRBD1 (6 bases). The germline V gene has CDR1 GTSNPN and CDR2 SVGIG (reference sequence). Trimming took off 3 bases at V and 6 bases at J, with 17 bases between the two ends. The CDR3 has 14 amino acids. The CDR3 DNA reads as TGTGCCTGGAGGCAGGGGATACCTGGGGATGGCTACACCTTC. It specifies CAWRQGIPGDGYTF.

DNA of the CDR3: TGTGCCACCAGGGGCAGGTCTCCAAGAGAGCAGTACTTC. This encodes CATRGRSPREQYF. The chain joins TRBV6-6 to TRBJ2-7; the D gene is possibly TRBD1 (6 bases). Germline CDR1 and CDR2: MNHNY and SVGAGI (reference sequence). The CDR3 runs 13 residues. Trimming pared 10 bases from V and 7 bases from J, leaving 20 bases between.

This rearrangement joins TRBV7-2 to TRBJ1-1; unclear D gene. V was shortened by 8 bases and J by 9 bases, with 7 bases between the two germline ends. This CDR3 has 9 amino acids. Germline V CDR1 and CDR2: SGHTA, FQGNSA. The CDR3 region has the DNA TGTGCCAGCGGCAGTAAAGCTTTCTTT. Residues: CASGSKAFF.

A remark on this clone: An end of the junction differs from the germline gene, which may be a read error. V gene TRBV11-2 combines with J gene TRBJ2-5; 7 nucleotides align to TRBD1. Germline CDR1 is SGHAT and CDR2 is FQNNGV. The CDR3 spans 14 residues. The CDR3 region is CASSLDGRGETQYF. CDR3 nucleotides: TGTGCCAGCAGCCTAGACGGCAGGGGGGAGACCCAGTACTTC.

This clone appeared once. The V and J genes are TRBV27 and TRBJ2-6; no clear D. Germline V gene lookup returns CDR1 MNHEY and CDR2 SMNVEV (reference sequence). This CDR3 has 18 residues. Trimming pared 4 bases from V and 0 bases from J, leaving 16 bases between. The CDR3: CASSSGKVHSSGANVLTF. As DNA, the CDR3 is TGTGCCAGCAGTTCGGGTAAGGTCCATAGCTCTGGGGCCAACGTCCTGACTTTC.

The chain employs TRBV7-6 and TRBJ1-4; D possibly corresponds to TRBD1 (5 bases). CDR3 size: 17 residues. V gave up 1 base and J gave up 1 base, with 13 bases separating them. CDR1 and CDR2 from the germline V gene are SGHVS and FNYEAQ. The CDR3: CASSLGPWGGTNEKLFF. In nucleotides, the CDR3 is TGTGCCAGCAGCTTAGGGCCATGGGGGGGAACTAATGAAAAACTGTTTTTT. The whole variable domain, remainder taken from reference TRBV7-6 and TRBJ1-4, is GAGVSQSPRYKVTKRGQDVALRCDPISGHVSLYWYRQALGQGPEFLTYFNYEAQQDKSGLPNDRFSAERPEGSISTLTIQRTEQRDSAMYRCASSLGPWGGTNEKLFFGSGTQLSVL.

The chain recombines TRBV28 with TRBJ2-1; 9 bases fit TRBD1. The length of the CDR3 is 14 residues. Per germline, CDR1 MDHEN and CDR2 SYDVKM. The J segment lost 4 bases and the V segment lost 7 bases, leaving 5 bases of the junction unmatched. Here the CDR3 DNA reads TGTGCCAGCATTGGGGACAGGGAATACAATGAGCAGTTCTTC. This gives the protein CASIGDREYNEQFF.

This chain links TRBV19 with TRBJ2-3, with 12 bases aligning to TRBD2. J gave up 2 bases and V 5 bases, and 11 bases lay outside the gene matches. CDR3 length: 18 residues. Germline V gene lookup returns CDR1 LNHDA and CDR2 SQIVND (reference sequence). The CDR3 DNA is TGTGCCAGTAGTTCCAATCTAGCGGGGGGGCTTGCCACAGATACGCAGTATTTT. It encodes CASSSNLAGGLATDTQYF.

The genes are TRBV30 and TRBJ1-5; no clear D gene. Germline V gene sequence: CDR1 GTSNPN, CDR2 SVGIG (reference sequence). CDR3 length: 14 residues. The V and J ends lost 3 bases and 2 bases respectively, with 11 bases between them. The CDR3 sequence is CAWRHQAGNQPQHF. The CDR3 coding sequence is TGTGCCTGGAGGCACCAAGCCGGCAATCAGCCCCAGCATTTT.

The chain is built from TRBV30 and TRBJ1-4; the D is unclear. Trimming left V 3 bases short and J 8 bases short, with 10 bases between. The V gene's germline CDR1 is GTSNPN and CDR2 SVGIG (reference sequence). CDR3 length: 12 amino acids. CDR3 sequence: CAWSTRGEKLFF. The DNA of the CDR3 is TGTGCCTGGAGCACGAGAGGGGAAAAACTGTTTTTT.

The chain recombines TRBV18 with TRBJ2-2; D is ambiguous. This CDR3 contains 14 residues. V lost 5 bases to trimming and J lost 3 bases, with 10 bases between them. CDR1 and CDR2 from the germline V gene are KGHSH and LQKENI. Written as DNA, the CDR3 is TGTGCCAGCTCATCTAGACCCTACACCGGGGAGCTGTTTTTT. It yields the protein CASSSRPYTGELFF.

This chain connects TRBV29-1 to TRBJ2-5; D remains unclear. Trimming removed 4 bases at V and 1 base at J, with 7 bases between. The CDR3 totals 12 residues. Germline V CDR1 and CDR2: SQVTM, ANQGSEA. CDR3: CSVARSQETQYF. In DNA form, the CDR3 reads TGCAGCGTTGCCAGAAGCCAAGAGACCCAGTACTTC. Together with reference TRBV29-1 and TRBJ2-5, the CDR3 gives the full variable domain: SAVISQKPSRDICQRGTSLTIQCQVDSQVTMMFWYRQQPGQSLTLIATANQGSEATYESGFVIDKFPISRPNLTFSTLTVSNMSPEDSSIYLCSVARSQETQYFGPGTRLLVL.

The rearrangement links TRBV25-1 to TRBJ1-1; D perhaps matches TRBD1 (6 bases). The CDR3 sequence is 15 residues long. CDR1 is MGHDK and CDR2 is SYGVNS in the germline V gene. Trimming shortened V by 2 bases and J by 10 bases, and 20 bases separated the two germline ends. Here the CDR3 DNA reads TGTGCCAGCAGTGAAACACAGGGTCTCGGTTCGTTAGCTTTCTTT. The encoded protein is CASSETQGLGSLAFF.

This chain joins TRBV5-1 and TRBJ2-3; TRBD1 aligns across 8 bases. The CDR3 is 13 residues long. Germline trimming cut 7 bases from V and 5 bases from J; bases unmatched to any gene: 6. Per the germline V gene, CDR1 is SGHRS and CDR2 is YFSETQ. The CDR3 DNA reads TGCGCCAGCGGGCGACAGGGGAAAGATACGCAGTATTTT. Protein sequence: CASGRQGKDTQYF.

The V and J genes are TRBV9 and TRBJ2-1; D perhaps matches TRBD2 (6 bases). Germline assignment: CDR1 SGDLS and CDR2 YYNGEE. V lost 0 bases and J lost 9, with 13 bases in between. The CDR3 runs to 14 residues. The CDR3 sequence is CASSVAHGGGEQFF. The CDR3 DNA follows: TGTGCCAGCAGCGTAGCTCATGGGGGAGGTGAGCAGTTCTTC.

The gene calls are TRBV29-1 and TRBJ2-2, with TRBD1 matching 10 bases. CDR1 SQVTM and CDR2 ANQGSEA come from the germline V gene. Trimming at V came to 6 bases and at J to 4 bases, leaving 5 bases not matched to a gene. The CDR3 consists of 14 residues. The CDR3 sequence: CSVRQGAGTGELFF. The CDR3, as DNA: TGCAGCGTACGACAGGGGGCTGGCACCGGGGAGCTGTTTTTT.

This clone has only one observation. The rearrangement uses TRBV18 and TRBJ1-5; possibly TRBD1 for D (5 bases). The CDR3 is 13 residues long. Trimming left V 3 bases short and J 4 bases short, with 7 bases between. CDR1 is KGHSH, CDR2 LQKENI, per germline. Here the CDR3 DNA reads TGTGCCAGCTCACCTGACAGAAATCAGCCCCAGCATTTT. It translates to CASSPDRNQPQHF.

The V gene is TRBV19, the J gene TRBJ2-2, with D perhaps TRBD1 (7 bases). Germline loops: CDR1 LNHDA, CDR2 SQIVND (reference sequence). V lost 3 bases and J lost 5, with 25 bases in between. The CDR3 has 19 amino acids. The CDR3 loop reads CASSMAGGSVERWTGELFF. CDR3 DNA: TGTGCCAGTAGTATGGCAGGGGGGAGTGTTGAACGTTGGACCGGGGAGCTGTTTTTT.